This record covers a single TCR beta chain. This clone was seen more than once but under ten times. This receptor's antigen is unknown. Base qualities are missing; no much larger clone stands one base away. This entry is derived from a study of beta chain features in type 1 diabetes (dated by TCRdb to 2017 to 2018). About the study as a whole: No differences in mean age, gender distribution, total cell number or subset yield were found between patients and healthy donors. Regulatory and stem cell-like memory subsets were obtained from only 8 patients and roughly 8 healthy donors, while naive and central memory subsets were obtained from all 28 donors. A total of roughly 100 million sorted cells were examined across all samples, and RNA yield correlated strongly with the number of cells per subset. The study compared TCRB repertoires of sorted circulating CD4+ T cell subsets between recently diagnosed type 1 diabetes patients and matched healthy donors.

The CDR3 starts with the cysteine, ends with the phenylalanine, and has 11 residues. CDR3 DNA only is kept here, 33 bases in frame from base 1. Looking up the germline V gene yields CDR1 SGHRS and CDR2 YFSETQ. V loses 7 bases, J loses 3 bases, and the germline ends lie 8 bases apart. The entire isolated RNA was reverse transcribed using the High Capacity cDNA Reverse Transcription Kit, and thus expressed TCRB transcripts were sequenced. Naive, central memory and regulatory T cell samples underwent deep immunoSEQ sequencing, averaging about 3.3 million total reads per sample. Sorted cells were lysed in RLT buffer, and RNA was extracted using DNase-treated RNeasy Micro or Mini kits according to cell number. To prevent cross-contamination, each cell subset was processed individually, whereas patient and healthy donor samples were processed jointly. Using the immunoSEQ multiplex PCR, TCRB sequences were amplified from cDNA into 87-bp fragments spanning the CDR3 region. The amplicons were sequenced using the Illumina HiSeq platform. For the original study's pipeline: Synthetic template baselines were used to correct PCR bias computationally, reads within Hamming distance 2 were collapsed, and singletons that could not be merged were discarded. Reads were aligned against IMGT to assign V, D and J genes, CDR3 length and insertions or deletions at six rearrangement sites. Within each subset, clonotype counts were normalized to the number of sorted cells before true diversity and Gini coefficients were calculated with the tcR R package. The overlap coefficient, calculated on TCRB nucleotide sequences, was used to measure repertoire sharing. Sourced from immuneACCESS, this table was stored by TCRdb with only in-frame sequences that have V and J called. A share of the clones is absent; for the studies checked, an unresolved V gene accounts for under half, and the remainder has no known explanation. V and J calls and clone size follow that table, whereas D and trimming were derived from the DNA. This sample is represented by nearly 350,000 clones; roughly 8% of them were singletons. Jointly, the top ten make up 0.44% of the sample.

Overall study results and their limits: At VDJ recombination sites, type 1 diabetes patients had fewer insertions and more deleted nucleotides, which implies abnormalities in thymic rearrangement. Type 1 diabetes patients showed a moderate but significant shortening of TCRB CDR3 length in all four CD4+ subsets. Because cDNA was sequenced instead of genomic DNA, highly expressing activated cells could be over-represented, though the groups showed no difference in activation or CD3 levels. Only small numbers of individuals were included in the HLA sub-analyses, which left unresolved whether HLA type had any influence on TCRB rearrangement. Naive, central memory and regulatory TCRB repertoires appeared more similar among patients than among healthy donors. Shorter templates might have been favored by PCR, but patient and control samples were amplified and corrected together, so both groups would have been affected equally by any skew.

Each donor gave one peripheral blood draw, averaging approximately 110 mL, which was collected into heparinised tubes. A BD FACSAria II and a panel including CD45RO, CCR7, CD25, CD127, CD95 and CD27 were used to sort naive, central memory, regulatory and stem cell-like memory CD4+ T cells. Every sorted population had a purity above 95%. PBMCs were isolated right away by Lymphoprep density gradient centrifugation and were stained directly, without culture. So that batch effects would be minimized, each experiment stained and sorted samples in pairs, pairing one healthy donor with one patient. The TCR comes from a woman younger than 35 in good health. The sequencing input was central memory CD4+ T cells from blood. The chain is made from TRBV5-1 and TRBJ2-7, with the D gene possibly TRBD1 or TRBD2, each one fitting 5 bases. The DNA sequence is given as TGCGCCAGCCGGGACGGCTACGAGCAGTACTTC. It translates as CASRDGYEQYF.